This TCR beta chain appears in the sequencing data of a study of Graves' ophthalmopathy and Graves' hyperthyroidism. Overall study context: At the time of initial diagnosis and before any treatment, peripheral blood was collected.

In the case of this clonotype: Its specificity is unknown.

Points from the study as a whole: The model's ophthalmopathy progression predictions had approximately 71% sensitivity and roughly 72% specificity.

Investigators amplified TCR beta CDR3 regions from RNA transcripts. HTBI-primed RT-PCR formed the first round, and a multiplex PCR formed the second. TCRdb re-derived calls from the multiplex PCR reads in MiXCR, one entry per CDR3 protein. The sample contains roughly 300,000 distinct CDR3 sequences, roughly 17% of which appear only once. For donors with ophthalmopathy, the disease showed moderate-to-severe activity, reached CAS ≥3 and NOSPECS ≥4, and had lasted under 3 months. V lost 6 bases to trimming and J lost 6 bases, with 11 bases between them. This CDR3 has 11 residues. The germline gives CDR1 SQVTM, CDR2 ANQGSEA.

The chain recombines TRBV29-1 with TRBJ1-2; no clear D gene. This receptor was taken from an adult man with Graves' ophthalmopathy. The material sequenced was peripheral blood. In DNA form, the CDR3 reads TGCAGCGTCGCCGAGTGGGATGGCTACACCTTC. Its translation: CSVAEWDGYTF.